Reported below is one T cell receptor beta chain. Its antigen is currently unknown. The sample contains more than one DNA sequence encoding this CDR3. This specimen comes from a study of T cell responses to AZD1222 COVID-19 vaccine. Findings and limits, study-wide: Repertoire collection took place solely once the T cell response had peaked. A rise in Spike-specific TCR breadth and depth followed two AZD1222 doses. Unmutated variant regions reportedly attract nearly half of all spike-specific TCRs.

Clones were read by immunoSEQ multiplex PCR, and TCRdb kept only the in-frame ones, dropping some. The sample yields approximately 160,000 clones, approximately 88% seen once. This CDR3 region has 15 residues. Losses at the gene ends were 4 bases for V and 5 bases for J; bases not matched to a gene: 2. The germline CDR1 and CDR2 sequences are KGHDR and SFDVKD. The sample in question was peripheral blood, obtained on day 0 of MenACWY control vaccination. The sequence derives from an adult in good health. The rearrangement joins TRBV24-1 to TRBJ1-5; 12 bases are a match to TRBD1. The CDR3 DNA reads TGTGCCACCAGTGACGGGACAGGGGGCGATCAGCCCCAGCATTTT. This translates into CATSDGTGGDQPQHF.